One T cell receptor (beta chain) is described in this entry. Its antigen remains unidentified. Qualities for individual bases were not recorded, and no much larger clone is one base off. This entry comes from a study of Graves' ophthalmopathy and Graves' hyperthyroidism (dated by TCRdb to about 2018). Study-wide context: Hyperthyroidism was considered stable if no progression to ophthalmopathy occurred within 18 months of follow-up. To explore V-J signatures that distinguish ophthalmopathy from hyperthyroidism, a discovery set of around 100 patients was enrolled, made up of over 40 with ophthalmopathy and 57 with stable hyperthyroidism. In total, 135 blood samples were TCR-sequenced: some 43 ophthalmopathy, around 75 hyperthyroidism and about 17 hyperthyroidism-to-ophthalmopathy patients. The independent validation cohort included approximately 19 hyperthyroidism patients plus 17 patients who later progressed from hyperthyroidism to ophthalmopathy. The study used signatures of the TCR beta repertoire to tell Graves' ophthalmopathy apart from Graves' hyperthyroidism and to predict which patients would progress to ophthalmopathy. In about six hyperthyroidism patients, the T-cell repertoire of thyroid tissue was compared with the T-cell repertoire of blood. Following sample collection, hyperthyroidism patients were given methimazole at a starting dose of 30 mg daily, and ophthalmopathy patients were given high-dose intravenous methylprednisolone.

Including the terminal cysteine and phenylalanine, the CDR3 comprises 13 residues. CDR3 DNA only is kept here, 39 bases in frame from base 1. Taken from the germline V gene (reference sequence), the CDR1 and CDR2 loops are LNHDA and SQIVND. V loses 4 bases of germline sequence and J loses 5 bases, and the interval between the two ends is 11 bases. Hyperthyroidism patients were newly diagnosed, were aged 18 to 65 years, and had a disease duration under 2 months. Patients were excluded if they had other autoimmune diseases, uncontrolled infections, pregnancy or lactation. Diagnosis was based on clinical symptoms, serum thyroxine, TRAb, thyroid ultrasound and orbital computed tomography. Total RNA was extracted using Trizol reagent, and RNA quality was checked on an Agilent 2100 Bioanalyzer. TCR beta CDR3 regions were amplified from RNA transcripts for repertoire sequencing. The first round was an RT-PCR using HTBI primers with the Qiagen OneStep RT-PCR kit, and this first round was followed by a second-round multiplex PCR, then size selection and purification. Libraries were sequenced on an Illumina HiSeq2000 using paired-end 100 bp reads. From the authors' description of their analysis: SOAPnuke was used to process the reads, throwing out any read that had adapters, had uncalled bases, had a mean Phred below 15, or lacked an exact constant-primer or identifier match. High-quality paired reads were merged with COPE v1.2.5. Unique nucleotide sequences were defined as clonotypes and aligned to IMGT TRB V, D and J references using MiTCR v1.1. The analysis was limited to V-J combinations with a frequency above 0.0001, which together covered 99.2% of repertoires. For each V-J combination, a TCR clonal expansion and chaos score was defined as F50 clonal expansion divided by the chaos observed in the TCRdist matrix. Welch's t-statistics and random forest were used to reduce features to 13 V-J combinations, which were fed into a naive Bayes classifier. The similarity between thyroid and blood repertoires was quantified using the Morisita-Horn index. TCRdb cleaned the public reads at Q25 with fastp, built clones with MiXCR and kept in-frame beta chains. When rows share a CDR3 protein, they turn into one entry using the most common DNA and genes. It is TCRdb's table, rather than the study itself, that gives the V and J calls and clone size. The sample profile shows 900,000 to 1,200,000 distinct CDR3 sequences; about two fifths of them were found once. The biggest ten clones account for 11% of the sample.

The research as a whole found: Most expanded thyroid clonotypes with a frequency above 0.001 also appeared in blood, which suggests that blood repertoires may reflect the immune response in the thyroid. Sample size was not statistically predetermined, and group allocation was not concealed from the investigators. In validation, the model predicted ophthalmopathy progression with about 71% sensitivity and roughly 78% specificity; some 13 predicted patients were CT-confirmed with GO in a median of approximately six months. In cross-validation, the 13-signature model distinguished ophthalmopathy from stable hyperthyroidism with about 90% sensitivity and about 81% specificity, while in the test set the corresponding values were roughly 80% and 75%.

The receptor was derived from an adult man with Graves' hyperthyroidism. The rearranged segments are TRBV19 and TRBJ1-1; TRBD1 could be the D gene, as 5 bases match. Sequenced input: peripheral blood or thyroid tissue (not recorded which). The sequenced DNA is TGTGCCAGTAGTACCGGGGACGGAACTGAAGCTTTCTTT. Translated, this is CASSTGDGTEAFF.